This is a list of T cell receptor beta chains from one sample in a study of shared clonotypes between healthy human individuals. Produced via immunoSEQ multiplex PCR; TCRdb's table is partial and in-frame only. The sample lists roughly 760,000 clones, less than 85% occurring once. Sample: memory CD4+ T cells sorted from blood. Receptors originate from a woman aged 25 to 45 in good health. The CDR3 runs from the conserved cysteine through the conserved F or W. Fields, in order: J gene, V gene, CDR3 protein.

j_gene: TRBJ2-1; v_gene: TRBV6-5; CDR3aa: CASRRQGLYNEQFF
j_gene: TRBJ2-7; v_gene: TRBV5-4; CDR3aa: CASSFDRGYEQYF
j_gene: TRBJ2-7; v_gene: TRBV7-3; CDR3aa: CASSPYSSGEQYF
j_gene: TRBJ2-1; v_gene: TRBV2; CDR3aa: CASTEDRENEQFF
j_gene: TRBJ2-3; v_gene: TRBV29-1; CDR3aa: CSGRDRASTDTQYF
j_gene: TRBJ2-3; v_gene: TRBV28; CDR3aa: CASSNRGIFTDTQYF
j_gene: TRBJ2-7; v_gene: TRBV21-1; CDR3aa: CASSNRTGSQSSYEQYF
j_gene: TRBJ2-5; v_gene: TRBV5-1; CDR3aa: CASSLEPAKETQYF
j_gene: TRBJ2-7; v_gene: TRBV28; CDR3aa: CASYQTSGLLQYF
j_gene: TRBJ2-3; v_gene: TRBV7-9; CDR3aa: CASSVGDGTDTQYF
j_gene: TRBJ2-6; v_gene: TRBV6-1; CDR3aa: CASSEASRTGANVLTF
j_gene: TRBJ2-7; v_gene: TRBV28; CDR3aa: CASSLMLAGVRTGEQYF
j_gene: TRBJ1-2; v_gene: TRBV28; CDR3aa: CASSPLTEFYGYTF
j_gene: TRBJ2-1; v_gene: TRBV5-4; CDR3aa: CASSLAGGPSLLNNEQFF
j_gene: TRBJ1-2; v_gene: TRBV6-6; CDR3aa: CASSNRGGYGYTF
j_gene: TRBJ1-2; v_gene: TRBV27; CDR3aa: CASSSGSSNYGYTF
j_gene: TRBJ1-2; v_gene: TRBV28; CDR3aa: CASRTDGGGYTF
j_gene: TRBJ1-2; v_gene: TRBV19; CDR3aa: CASSIDGGGRGYTF
j_gene: TRBJ1-1; v_gene: TRBV18; CDR3aa: CASSPERQVTTEAFF
j_gene: TRBJ1-1; v_gene: TRBV28; CDR3aa: CASSSYSMNTEAFF
j_gene: TRBJ2-7; v_gene: TRBV7-9; CDR3aa: CASSLAPYEQYF
j_gene: TRBJ2-7; v_gene: TRBV6-5; CDR3aa: CASSPSGPGEYEQYF
j_gene: TRBJ2-3; v_gene: TRBV15; CDR3aa: CATTAGLATQYF
j_gene: TRBJ2-5; v_gene: TRBV5-1; CDR3aa: CASSLDLGGETQYF
j_gene: TRBJ2-1; v_gene: TRBV4-2; CDR3aa: CASSQNPQREYNEQFF
j_gene: TRBJ2-7; v_gene: TRBV10-3; CDR3aa: CAIMGSTYEQYF
j_gene: TRBJ1-4; v_gene: TRBV20-1; CDR3aa: CSAKSNEKLFF
j_gene: TRBJ1-2; v_gene: TRBV5-4; CDR3aa: CASSSGQMGYGYTF
j_gene: TRBJ1-2; v_gene: TRBV5-1; CDR3aa: CASSLWDREYGYTF
j_gene: TRBJ2-5; v_gene: TRBV6-5; CDR3aa: CASSYVGQETQYF
j_gene: TRBJ1-1; v_gene: TRBV6-6; CDR3aa: CASSREQGGSTEAFF
j_gene: TRBJ2-3; v_gene: TRBV15; CDR3aa: CATSRSTDTQYF
j_gene: TRBJ2-3; v_gene: TRBV28; CDR3aa: CASSSSRERLDTQYF
j_gene: TRBJ1-2; v_gene: TRBV5-1; CDR3aa: CASSLGTGPPNYGYTF
j_gene: TRBJ1-2; v_gene: TRBV2; CDR3aa: CASRATNYGYTF
j_gene: TRBJ2-5; v_gene: TRBV5-1; CDR3aa: CASSLGVYQETQYF
j_gene: TRBJ1-5; v_gene: TRBV5-5; CDR3aa: CASSLYPSNQPQHF
j_gene: TRBJ2-7; v_gene: TRBV4-2; CDR3aa: CASSQGSQGLGDEQYF
j_gene: TRBJ2-2; v_gene: TRBV6-1; CDR3aa: CATPSTGRWGELFF
j_gene: TRBJ2-2; v_gene: TRBV2; CDR3aa: CASSPGLQNTGELFF
j_gene: TRBJ2-1; v_gene: TRBV28; CDR3aa: CATIGILGESSSYNEQFF
j_gene: TRBJ2-7; v_gene: TRBV28; CDR3aa: CASSAEYEQYF
j_gene: TRBJ1-2; v_gene: TRBV28; CDR3aa: CASSSPTGQFNYGYTF
j_gene: TRBJ2-7; v_gene: TRBV11-2; CDR3aa: CASRGTSGIYEQYF
j_gene: TRBJ2-3; v_gene: TRBV4-2; CDR3aa: CASSQGSTGADTQYF
j_gene: TRBJ1-1; v_gene: TRBV5-6; CDR3aa: CASSLVDTEAFF
j_gene: TRBJ1-2; v_gene: TRBV2; CDR3aa: CASNVGTGYSGYTF